This T cell receptor beta chain was obtained from a study of shared clonotypes between healthy human individuals. Sequenced by immunoSEQ multiplex PCR; TCRdb stores in-frame clones only, minus some. The sample lists millions of clones, about 95% occurring once. As defined, naive CD8 cells were CD45RO-negative and positively selected for CCR7, with terminally differentiated effector memory CD45RA+ cells excluded. The clonotype comes from a man aged 18 to 29 in good health. Sequencing was carried out using naive CD8+ T cells sorted from blood.

This chain's CDR3 is CASSFSETVYGYTF. The CDR3 bases are TGTGCCAGCAGCTTTTCCGAGACAGTCTATGGCTACACCTTC. The V call is TRBV7-9, the J call TRBJ1-2; a weak D match, TRBD1 (5 bases). The CDR3 totals 14 residues. Germline loops: CDR1 SEHNR, CDR2 FQNEAQ (reference sequence). The germline V and J ends were trimmed by 3 bases and 4 bases, with 12 bases remaining between them.